A single sample gave rise to the 26 T cell receptor beta chains below, sequenced in a study of T cell repertoires in cytomegalovirus infection. No cognate antigen is known for these TCRs. A single record per CDR3 protein comes from TCRdb applying MiXCR to the reads. Of under 500,000 distinct CDR3 sequences in the sample, more than 40% were seen once. This sample comprised cultured PBMCs, obtained from culture after CMV antigen stimulation. Every receptor here comes from a human donor in good health (CMV status not recorded). Some clones in this sample may be carry-over from other donors' samples.

The CDR3 loop reads CASSQQRTGLEKLFF. CDR3 bases: TGTGCCAGCAGCCAACAGAGAACGGGGCTTGAAAAACTGTTTTTT. J is TRBJ1-4 and V is TRBV4-2, with D possibly matching TRBD1 (5 bases). The CDR3 has 15 amino acids. The V gene's germline CDR1 is LGHNA and CDR2 YNFKEQ. The V end lost 2 bases, the J end lost 7 bases, and 14 bases lay between the germline ends.

This chain connects TRBV12-3 or TRBV12-4 to TRBJ1-2; D call uncertain. This CDR3 has 14 amino acids. The germline V and J ends were trimmed by 5 bases and 3 bases, with 13 bases remaining between them. DNA of the CDR3: TGTGCCAGCAGTCGACACGGGAGAGACTATGGCTACACCTTC. It translates to CASSRHGRDYGYTF.

The rearrangement uses TRBV19 and TRBJ1-5; perhaps TRBD1 as D (5 bases). V lost 5 bases and J lost 7, with 18 bases in between. The germline CDR1 and CDR2 sequences are LNHDA and SQIVND (reference sequence). There are 15 residues in the CDR3. The CDR3 spells CASSPLLGGGQPQHF. DNA for the CDR3: TGTGCCAGTAGTCCCCTCCTGGGGGGAGGGCAGCCCCAGCATTTT. The whole variable domain, filled in from reference TRBV19 and TRBJ1-5, reads DGGITQSPKYLFRKEGQNVTLSCEQNLNHDAMYWYRQDPGQGLRLIYYSQIVNDFQKGDIAEGYSVSREKKESFPLTVTSAQKNPTAFYLCASSPLLGGGQPQHFGDGTRLSIL.

The chain links TRBV12-3 or TRBV12-4 to TRBJ1-5, with TRBD1 identical over 7 bases. This CDR3 spans 14 amino acids. The trim removed 7 bases at V and 3 bases at J, leaving 6 bases unmatched. The DNA for the CDR3 is TGTGCCAGCAAAAATACAGGGGCCAATCAGCCCCAGCATTTT. Protein: CASKNTGANQPQHF.

This rearrangement joins TRBV27 to TRBJ2-7; TRBD2 agrees at 8 bases. The CDR3 covers 17 residues. Germline V lookup: CDR1 MNHEY, CDR2 SMNVEV (reference sequence). Trimming removed 2 bases from V and 3 bases from J; junction bases left unmatched: 12. The CDR3 is CASSLDGRVVGHYEQYF. DNA for the CDR3: TGTGCCAGCAGTTTAGACGGGAGGGTTGTAGGACACTACGAGCAGTACTTC.

The rearrangement uses TRBV6-6 and TRBJ2-7; no clear D. Trimming left V 6 bases short and J 4 bases short, with 13 bases between. Germline V gene sequence: CDR1 MNHNY, CDR2 SVGAGI (reference sequence). CDR3 length: 13 amino acids. The CDR3, as DNA: TGTGCCAGCAGACCAACTACAGAGTACGAGCAGTACTTC. The encoded protein is CASRPTTEYEQYF.

The chain carries TRBV7-2 and TRBJ2-1; a possible D gene is TRBD2 (6 bases). Deletions cut 6 bases from V and 8 bases from J, with 20 bases between. From germline, CDR1 is SGHTA and CDR2 FQGNSA. The CDR3 loop spans 15 amino acids. CDR3 coding DNA: TGTGCCAGCAGGGGGTGGGACTCTTCCCCGGATGAGCAGTTCTTC. This encodes CASRGWDSSPDEQFF. Looking up the rest from reference TRBV7-2 and TRBJ2-1 gives the full variable domain: GAGVSQSPSNKVTEKGKDVELRCDPISGHTALYWYRQSLGQGLEFLIYFQGNSAPDKSGLPSDRFSAERTGGSVSTLTIQRTQQEDSAVYLCASRGWDSSPDEQFFGPGTRLTVL.

A few counts support this clonotype. The chain employs TRBV6-2 or TRBV6-3 and TRBJ1-6; no definite D call. Germline V gene lookup returns CDR1 MNHEY and CDR2 SVGEGT. V was clipped by 5 bases and J by 0 bases, with 5 bases between them. This CDR3 spans 14 amino acids. The CDR3, as DNA: TGTGCCAGCAGTCGGGGCTCCTATAATTCACCCCTCCACTTT. Translation: CASSRGSYNSPLHF.

This rearrangement joins TRBV5-1 to TRBJ2-5; 10 bases agree with TRBD2. Trimming removed 2 bases from V and 5 bases from J; junction bases left unmatched: 6. This CDR3 is 15 amino acids long. Germline CDR1 is SGHRS and CDR2 is YFSETQ. The CDR3 protein is CASSFLAGVEETQYF. The DNA for the CDR3 is TGCGCCAGCAGCTTCCTAGCGGGGGTGGAGGAGACCCAGTACTTC.

The CDR3 loop reads CASSLPQGYRVWESSYNEQFF. In nucleotides, the CDR3 is TGTGCCAGCAGCTTACCACAGGGATACAGGGTCTGGGAGAGCTCCTACAATGAGCAGTTCTTC. The chain links TRBV7-8 to TRBJ2-1; D may be TRBD1 (6 bases). This CDR3 is built from 21 residues. CDR1 SGHVS and CDR2 FQNEAQ come from the germline V gene. Trimming removed 2 bases from V and 0 bases from J, with 26 bases in between.

This clonotype showed up just a few times. V is TRBV18 and J is TRBJ2-7; 8 bases are shared with TRBD1. The V gene's germline CDR1 is KGHSH and CDR2 LQKENI. V shed 4 bases and J 3 bases; nucleotides not matched to a gene: 5. The CDR3 spans 14 residues. The CDR3 DNA reads TGTGCCAGCTCACTGACAGGGGTAGGCTACGAGCAGTACTTC. It codes for CASSLTGVGYEQYF.

Written as DNA, the CDR3 is TGTGCCAGCACGCAACAGATCAACTACAATGAGCAGTTCTTC. It encodes CASTQQINYNEQFF. This sequence joins TRBV2 and TRBJ2-1; D call uncertain. This CDR3 comprises 14 residues. The V gene's germline CDR1 is SNHLY and CDR2 FYNNEI. The V end was cut by 7 bases, the J end by 3 bases, with 13 bases between.

This clonotype was seen a few times. This chain links TRBV11-2 with TRBJ2-5; TRBD1 is a possible D gene (5 bases). V lost 5 bases and J lost 7, with 20 bases in between. CDR3 length: 15 residues. From germline, CDR1 is SGHAT and CDR2 FQNNGV. The CDR3 nucleotides are TGTGCCAGCAGCCTCCGGGCTAGGGGATTGGTGACCCAGTACTTC. It codes for CASSLRARGLVTQYF.

This clonotype showed up just a few times. Written as DNA, the CDR3 is TGTGCCAGCAGTACCGGGACAAGCTCCTACGAGCAGTACTTC. Translation: CASSTGTSSYEQYF. This chain joins TRBV12-3 or TRBV12-4 and TRBJ2-7, with a possible D match to TRBD1 (6 bases). V gave up 5 bases and J gave up 0 bases, with 11 bases separating them. The CDR3 is 14 amino acids.

This chain connects TRBV12-3 or TRBV12-4 to TRBJ2-7; TRBD1 matches at 10 bases. J lost 2 bases, V lost 6 bases, and 7 bases had no gene match. CDR3 length equals 15 residues. This chain's CDR3 is CASSFPGQGAYEQYF. CDR3 DNA: TGTGCCAGCAGCTTTCCTGGACAGGGGGCCTACGAGCAGTACTTC.

The chain joins TRBV12-3 or TRBV12-4 to TRBJ2-1, with 11 bases identical to TRBD2. V trimming: 4 bases; J trimming: 6 bases; junction bases outside the gene matches: 8. The CDR3 is 16 amino acids. The chain's CDR3 is CASSYIAGGRSNEQFF. The CDR3, as DNA: TGTGCCAGCAGTTACATAGCGGGGGGGCGGAGCAATGAGCAGTTCTTC.

This chain links TRBV6-1 with TRBJ2-5; 9 bases agree with TRBD1. The germline gives CDR1 MNHNS, CDR2 SASEGT. Trimming at V came to 6 bases and at J to 3 bases, leaving 2 bases not matched to a gene. The CDR3 consists of 13 residues. The CDR3 nucleotides read TGTGCCAGCAGAGACAGGGGGGAAGAGACCCAGTACTTC. Amino acid sequence: CASRDRGEETQYF.

V and J are TRBV28 and TRBJ1-1; 9 positions match TRBD1. J lost 10 bases, V lost 6 bases, and 15 bases had no gene match. The CDR3 totals 15 residues. CDR1 and CDR2 (germline): MDHEN, SYDVKM. CDR3 DNA: TGTGCCAGCAGGGGGGCGGGACAGGGCCCCGCTGGAGCTTTCTTT. Protein sequence: CASRGAGQGPAGAFF.

The chain has TRBV7-2 and TRBJ2-5, with D possibly TRBD1 on 6 matching bases. The V and J ends lost 5 bases and 5 bases respectively, with 12 bases between them. The CDR3 is made up of 13 amino acids. Germline loops: CDR1 SGHTA, CDR2 FQGNSA. CDR3 DNA: TGTGCCAGCAGCAAGGGACAAAGCGAGACCCAGTACTTC. As protein: CASSKGQSETQYF.

This clonotype turned up a few times. The rearrangement links TRBV7-2 to TRBJ2-5; unclear D gene. Between the trimmed V and J ends, which lost 6 bases and 2 bases, there was a span of 16 bases. The CDR3 spans 15 residues. Per germline, CDR1 SGHTA and CDR2 FQGNSA. CDR3 region: CASRMTSNIQETQYF. For the CDR3, the DNA is TGTGCCAGCAGGATGACATCAAACATACAAGAGACCCAGTACTTC.

The chain carries TRBV6-2 or TRBV6-3 and TRBJ2-7, with TRBD2 matching over 7 bases. Looked up from germline, CDR1 is MNHEY and CDR2 is SVGEGT. Trimming at V came to 5 bases and at J to 5 bases, leaving 15 bases not matched to a gene. The CDR3 consists of 16 residues. The CDR3 protein is CASSKPSGGSFDEQYF. DNA for the CDR3: TGTGCCAGCAGTAAACCAAGTGGCGGGAGCTTTGACGAGCAGTACTTC.

In its sample, this clonotype was seen a few times. The rearrangement uses TRBV7-2 and TRBJ2-3; D ambiguous. The CDR3 is 13 amino acids. The V end lost 4 bases, the J end lost 4 bases, and 9 bases lay between the germline ends. Per the germline V gene, CDR1 is SGHTA and CDR2 is FQGNSA. Here the CDR3 DNA reads TGTGCCAGCAGCTCGTCGATCTCAGATACGCAGTATTTT. Protein sequence: CASSSSISDTQYF.

The rearrangement links TRBV5-4 to TRBJ2-7; D unclear. This CDR3 spans 14 amino acids. Germline V CDR1 and CDR2: SGHNT, YYREEE (reference sequence). Trimming shortened V by 4 bases and J by 1 base, and 12 bases separated the two germline ends. CDR3 residues: CASSGPYPSYEQYF. In DNA, the CDR3 is TGTGCCAGCAGCGGACCTTATCCGTCCTACGAGCAGTACTTC.

The rearrangement uses TRBV12-5 and TRBJ1-1, with TRBD1 as a possible D gene (5 bases). The CDR3 is made up of 13 amino acids. From germline, CDR1 is LGHNT and CDR2 FRNRAP. V was shortened by 5 bases and J by 1 base, with 8 bases between the two germline ends. CDR3 residues: CASGQRGNTEAFF. CDR3 nucleotides: TGTGCTAGTGGTCAAAGGGGGAACACTGAAGCTTTCTTT.

There are a few counts of this clonotype. CDR3 sequence: CASSTSGTVAYNEQFF. The CDR3 DNA follows: TGTGCCAGTAGTACCTCCGGGACAGTAGCCTACAATGAGCAGTTCTTC. This sequence joins TRBV19 and TRBJ2-1, with 7 positions matching TRBD1. CDR1 is LNHDA, CDR2 SQIVND, per germline (reference sequence). The CDR3 is 16 amino acids. V lost 4 bases to trimming and J lost 2 bases; unmatched junction nucleotides: 8. The whole variable domain, filled in from reference TRBV19 and TRBJ2-1, reads DGGITQSPKYLFRKEGQNVTLSCEQNLNHDAMYWYRQDPGQGLRLIYYSQIVNDFQKGDIAEGYSVSREKKESFPLTVTSAQKNPTAFYLCASSTSGTVAYNEQFFGPGTRLTVL.

The chain combines TRBV20-1 with TRBJ2-3; TRBD2 matches 7 bases. CDR3 length: 14 residues. CDR1 and CDR2 from the germline V gene are DFQATT and SNEGSKA (reference sequence). Germline trimming cut 7 bases from V and 3 bases from J; bases unmatched to any gene: 10. In nucleotides, the CDR3 is TGCAGTGTCCCAGCGGGAAAGAGTACAGATACGCAGTATTTT. This sequence encodes CSVPAGKSTDTQYF.